The next 6 T cell receptor beta chains were all read from a single sample in a study of T cells in women clearing cervical HPV infection. Some clones are missing from TCRdb's copy, which holds only in-frame ones; the method was immunoSEQ multiplex PCR. This table holds about 26,000 clones. Sequenced material: blood buffy coat. The source of these receptors is a woman aged 18 to 75 with a cervical HPV16 infection that either progressed to CIN3+ or cleared (not recorded which).

A word on this clone: Read sequence stops 3 residues before the CDR3 end, and the germline J gene provides the missing end. The rearrangement links TRBV7-8 to TRBJ2-4; TRBD2 matches at 10 bases. The V gene's germline CDR1 is SGHVS and CDR2 FQNEAQ. V lost 3 bases and J lost 1; bases outside the gene matches: 3. This CDR3 contains 16 residues. The CDR3 reads CASSLLAGEAKNIQYF. CDR3 DNA, as far as it was read: TGTGCCAGCAGCTTGCTAGCGGGAGAGGCCAAAAACATT.

Remarks on this clone: The read falls 3 residues short of the CDR3 end, and the missing part is taken from the germline J gene. The rearrangement joins TRBV20-1 to TRBJ2-3; no clear D. This CDR3 contains 14 residues. The germline CDR1 and CDR2 sequences are DFQATT and SNEGSKA (reference sequence). Trimming shortened V by 4 bases and J by 0 bases, and 11 bases separated the two germline ends. The sequenced part of the CDR3 DNA is TGCAGTGCTATTCAGCGTACTAGCACAGATACG. It codes for CSAIQRTSTDT. The CDR3 in full is CSAIQRTSTDTQYF.

Points on this clone: The CDR3 extends 3 residues past the end of the read, so its final part is completed from the germline J gene. J is TRBJ2-7 and V is TRBV7-9, with 7 nucleotides matching TRBD1. Trimming at V came to 2 bases and at J to 2 bases, leaving 6 bases not matched to a gene. This CDR3 spans 15 amino acids. CDR1 is SEHNR, CDR2 FQNEAQ, per germline (reference sequence). CDR3 bases read: TGTGCCAGCAGCTTAACAGGGGATAACCCCTACGAG. This sequence encodes CASSLTGDNPYE. The whole CDR3 protein reads CASSLTGDNPYEQYF.

Concerning this clone itself: The read gets to within 3 residues of the CDR3 end, and the germline J gene fills in the rest. This rearrangement joins TRBV19 to TRBJ2-5; 9 bases are shared with TRBD1. Germline lookup yields CDR1 LNHDA and CDR2 SQIVND (reference sequence). There are 15 residues in the CDR3. J was trimmed by 4 bases and V by 3 bases; bases with no gene match: 6. CDR3 DNA, as far as it was read: TGTGCCAGTAGTATCCCCGGGACAGGGAGAGAGACC. Encoded protein: CASSIPGTGRET. Given in full, the CDR3 is CASSIPGTGRETQYF.

On this clone itself: Within the sample, other DNA sequences also encode this same CDR3. The CDR3 bases that were read are TGCGCCAGCAGCATCAGGGATACTAACTATGGC. It specifies CASSIRDTNYG. The full CDR3 sequence reads CASSIRDTNYGYTF. This chain connects TRBV5-1 to TRBJ1-2, with D maybe TRBD1 (5 bases). The CDR3 goes on 3 residues after the read ends, and that part is filled in from the germline J gene. V lost 4 bases and J 0 bases, leaving 10 bases between the germline ends. Germline CDR1 is SGHRS and CDR2 is YFSETQ. The CDR3 runs 14 residues.

Turning to this clone: The read gets to within 3 residues of the CDR3 end, and the germline J gene fills in the rest. This sequence joins TRBV23-1 and TRBJ2-3; perhaps TRBD1 as D (6 bases). TRBV23-1 is placed among ORFs of uncertain function. V was pared by 2 bases and J by 6 bases, with 18 bases between. CDR3 length equals 16 residues. Incomplete CDR3 DNA: TGCGCCAGCAGTCAACCCGGGCAGGGGAATCAGGATACG. This codes for CASSQPGQGNQDT. The complete CDR3 reads CASSQPGQGNQDTQYF.